This T cell receptor beta chain emerged from a study of tumor-infiltrating lymphocytes in primary liver carcinoma. This clonotype was counted a few times. The ends were cut back, 6 bases at V and 7 bases at J, with 15 bases in the middle. CDR3 length: 12 residues. Germline V CDR1 and CDR2: DFQATT, SNEGSKA (reference sequence). TCR beta cDNA was made from roughly 450 ng total RNA with a constant-region primer. Three rounds of nested multiplex PCR with slightly modified ARM-PCR produced TCR beta libraries. Two initial PCR rounds of about 10 cycles each paired TRBV1-TRBV30 forward primers with a C-beta reverse primer. One entry per CDR3 protein results from TCRdb running MiXCR on the multiplex PCR reads. Of 70,000 to 75,000 distinct CDR3 sequences in the sample, 60% to 80% are singletons; the top ten hold around a quarter. The source material, 20-30 mg of unsorted bulk tissue, was used to co-extract RNA and DNA.

V gene TRBV20-1 combines with J gene TRBJ1-2; D gene unclear. The specimen was liver tumor tissue from sampling region 4. As to subset: tumor region T4, right-lateral pole. The clonotype originates from a man aged 35 to 55 with primary liver carcinoma and hepatitis B virus infection. CDR3 nucleotides: TGCAGTGCCATATTCCTTCACAGTGGCTACACCTTC. Its translation: CSAIFLHSGYTF.